The rows below give T cell receptor beta chains drawn from one sample of a study of cytomegalovirus exposure and HLA in healthy donors. Here immunoSEQ multiplex PCR was the method, and the copy in TCRdb shows in-frame clones only, minus some. The sample records around 70,000 clones, 70% to 80% being singletons. Specimen: PBMCs. These TCRs come from a girl aged 5-17 years in good health and CMV-seropositive. Each CDR3 is given with its conserved first and last residue. Fields, in order: clone size, D gene, V gene, J gene, CDR3 DNA, CDR3 protein. A D gene is named only where the DNA matches it firmly. Only part of the rows carry a size: once, few, many, or a class if the clone is expanded.

.	.	TRBV11-2	TRBJ2-7	TGTGCCAGCAGCCCCCTCTACGAGCAGTACTTC	CASSPLYEQYF
once	TRBD2	TRBV10-3	TRBJ2-2	TGTGCCATCAGTGATAGTCCCGGGGGGGCCACCGGGGAGCTGTTTTTT	CAISDSPGGATGELFF
.	.	TRBV28	TRBJ1-5	TGTGCCAGCAGTTTACGCGGGAGGAATCAGCCCCAGCATTTT	CASSLRGRNQPQHF
.	TRBD1	TRBV15	TRBJ2-7	TGTGCCACCAGCAGAGAGGTGCCCGTGACAGGGCTAGGCCCCTACGAGCAGTACTTC	CATSREVPVTGLGPYEQYF
.	.	TRBV10-3	TRBJ2-7	TGTGCCATCGGAGACCCGGGATATCCGGGTCAGCCCTACGAGCAGTACTTC	CAIGDPGYPGQPYEQYF
.	.	TRBV29-1	TRBJ2-7	TGCAGCGTTGAAGGAATTCGCGGGGCCTACGAGCAGTACTTC	CSVEGIRGAYEQYF
.	TRBD2	TRBV4-2	TRBJ2-1	TGTGCCAGCAGCAATCTAGCGGGACACAATGAGCAGTTCTTC	CASSNLAGHNEQFF
.	TRBD1	TRBV27	TRBJ1-4	TGTGCCAGCAGTCTCGGGACAGGGGCTCAAAAACTGTTTTTT	CASSLGTGAQKLFF
.	.	TRBV4-1	TRBJ2-3	TGCGCCAGCAGCCAAGACCTGACTCGCGGGTACAACACAGATACGCAGTATTTT	CASSQDLTRGYNTDTQYF
many	TRBD1	TRBV14	TRBJ2-2	TGTGCCAGCAGCTTCCGACAGGGTTGGAACACCGGGGAGCTGTTTTTT	CASSFRQGWNTGELFF
.	.	TRBV10-3	TRBJ1-4	TGTGCCATCAGTGAGTCGCTGAGTACTCAGGGGGAAAAACTGTTTTTT	CAISESLSTQGEKLFF
.	.	TRBV30	TRBJ2-7	TGTGCCTGCACAATCCGGACTCTCCCAACCTACGAGCAGTACTTC	CACTIRTLPTYEQYF
.	.	TRBV19	TRBJ1-1	TGTGCCAGTAGTATCCCGTCTTTCGGTAGCACTGAAGCTTTCTTT	CASSIPSFGSTEAFF
once	TRBD1	TRBV30	TRBJ1-1	TGTGCCTGGAGTGTATGGGACAGCATCACTGAAGCTTTCTTT	CAWSVWDSITEAFF
.	TRBD2	TRBV9	TRBJ2-1	TGTGCCAGCAGCGACCGGACTAGCGGGGTTAACAATGAGCAGTTCTTC	CASSDRTSGVNNEQFF
few	.	TRBV5-1	TRBJ1-6	TGCGCCAGCAGCTTGGTGGGGGGTTATAATTCACCCCTCCACTTT	CASSLVGGYNSPLHF
.	.	TRBV27	TRBJ1-1	TGTGCCAGCAGTTTATCCACATTGAACACTGAAGCTTTCTTT	CASSLSTLNTEAFF
.	TRBD1	TRBV2	TRBJ2-5	TGTGCCAGCAGACAGACAGGGGAGAGAGAGACCCAGTACTTC	CASRQTGERETQYF
few	.	TRBV2	TRBJ2-3	TGTGCCAGCGCTAGACGCGGGGAAGAAACAGATACGCAGTATTTT	CASARRGEETDTQYF
.	TRBD1	TRBV14	TRBJ2-3	TGTGCCAGCAGCTCGTGGACAGGGGATGTAGATACGCAGTATTTT	CASSSWTGDVDTQYF
.	TRBD1	TRBV7-8	TRBJ1-6	TGTGCCAGCAGCTTAGCGAACAGGGGATCACCCCTCCACTTT	CASSLANRGSPLHF
.	TRBD1	TRBV18	TRBJ1-2	TGTGCCAGCTCGCCAGACAGGGAGGACGGCTACACCTTC	CASSPDREDGYTF
.	TRBD2	TRBV5-1	TRBJ2-1	TGCGCCAGCAGCGGAGGCGGGGGGAGCTCCTACAATGAGCAGTTCTTC	CASSGGGGSSYNEQFF
.	.	TRBV9	TRBJ1-1	TGTGCCAGCAGCGTAGTCTACAGCTCGAACACTGAAGCTTTCTTT	CASSVVYSSNTEAFF
.	.	TRBV6-6	TRBJ2-7	TGTGCCAGCAGCGGTCACGGGAAGAACGAGCAGTACTTC	CASSGHGKNEQYF
.	TRBD1	TRBV13	TRBJ2-7	TGTGCCAGCAGCGGCCGGGACAGGACCTACGAGCAGTACTTC	CASSGRDRTYEQYF
.	TRBD1	TRBV5-1	TRBJ1-2	TGCGCCAGCAGCTTGGATAGGCTTCCCGGGACAGGGCATGGCTACACCTTC	CASSLDRLPGTGHGYTF
.	.	TRBV5-6	TRBJ1-4	TGTGCCAGCAGCTTCGGGGGTTATGAAAAACTGTTTTTT	CASSFGGYEKLFF
.	.	TRBV28	TRBJ1-5	TGTGCCAGCAGTTTCCCCACTATCAATCAGCCCCAGCATTTT	CASSFPTINQPQHF
.	TRBD1	TRBV6-5	TRBJ1-2	TGTGCCAGCAGTTACCAGGGACAGGCTACTAACTATGGCTACACCTTC	CASSYQGQATNYGYTF
.	.	TRBV6-6	TRBJ1-2	TGTGCCAGCAGCAAACAGCCGACCGTCGCCAGTGGCTACACCTTC	CASSKQPTVASGYTF
few	.	TRBV6-5	TRBJ1-1	TGTGCCAGCAGTTATATGTTGGGGGCACCCATTGAAGCTTTCTTT	CASSYMLGAPIEAFF
.	.	TRBV6-5	TRBJ2-5	TGTGCCAGCAGTTACCCTAGGGAGACCCAGTACTTC	CASSYPRETQYF
few	.	TRBV6-1	TRBJ2-2	TGTGCCAGCAGGAGGAACACCGGGGAGCTGTTTTTT	CASRRNTGELFF
.	.	TRBV25-1	TRBJ2-2	TGTGCCAGCAGTGAGATGTCAGGGACCGGGGAGCTGTTTTTT	CASSEMSGTGELFF
few	TRBD1	TRBV10-1	TRBJ1-3	TGCGCCATCCAGGGGGGGACAGGGGTCGGAAACACCATATATTTT	CAIQGGTGVGNTIYF
.	.	TRBV6-1	TRBJ1-5	TGTGCCAGCAGTGAAGCGCTTCGACAGTTCAATCAGCCCCAGCATTTT	CASSEALRQFNQPQHF
.	.	TRBV15	TRBJ1-6	TGTGCCACCAGCAGAGGAGAATCGACAGAACCCTTGTCCTATAATTCACCCCTCCACTTT	CATSRGESTEPLSYNSPLHF
few	TRBD1	TRBV7-9	TRBJ2-2	TGTGCCAGCAGCTTATGGGACAGGGCGGTCGGGGAGCTGTTTTTT	CASSLWDRAVGELFF
.	TRBD2	TRBV11-2	TRBJ2-7	TGTGCCAGCAGCTTAGGCCTAGGACTAGCGGGGGGTTTTGAGCAGTACTTC	CASSLGLGLAGGFEQYF
.	TRBD1	TRBV4-1	TRBJ1-2	TGCGCCAGCAGCCATACAGGGGGGTCCTATGGCTACACCTTC	CASSHTGGSYGYTF
.	TRBD1	TRBV5-6	TRBJ1-2	TGTGCCGGACGGGACAGCCGAATTACCTATGGCTACACCTTC	CAGRDSRITYGYTF
.	TRBD1	TRBV4-1	TRBJ1-5	TGCGCCAGCAGCCAGTACGCCCCGGACAGGGGATTGAGGATTAATCAGCCCCAGCATTTT	CASSQYAPDRGLRINQPQHF
.	TRBD1	TRBV28	TRBJ2-1	TGTGCCAGCAGTTTATCCGCTGAGGGGGCCAATGAGCAGTTCTTC	CASSLSAEGANEQFF
.	.	TRBV6-1	TRBJ2-5	TGTGCCAGCAGTGAAGCGCTTCGGGAGTCCTACCAAGAGACCCAGTACTTC	CASSEALRESYQETQYF